The 26 T cell receptor beta chains in this list originate from one sample, sequenced in a study of post-analysis software for immune sequencing data. Overall study findings and caveats: Patients had higher frequencies than controls of about five TRBV segments, including TRBV5-6, TRBV5-1 and TRBV20-1.

The TCR beta cDNA libraries carried unique molecular identifiers. TCRdb ran MiXCR on the PCR reads and lists one entry per CDR3 protein. The sample lists 650,000 to 850,000 distinct CDR3 sequences, roughly 58% occurring once. Antigen specificity for these receptors is unknown. Sequencing was done on a sample of blood. The receptors here all came from a girl aged 10-17 years with multiple sclerosis.

This clonotype has at least ten counts. The chain couples TRBV5-1 to TRBJ2-5, with D perhaps TRBD1 (5 bases). CDR3 length: 13 residues. From germline, CDR1 is SGHRS and CDR2 YFSETQ. Trimming pared 0 bases from V and 3 bases from J, leaving 6 bases between. The CDR3 DNA is TGCGCCAGCAGCTTGGGACAGAAAGAGACCCAGTACTTC. Protein product: CASSLGQKETQYF.

V usage is TRBV5-1 and J usage is TRBJ2-1; 7 bases line up with TRBD2. V trimming: 3 bases; J trimming: 4 bases; junction bases outside the gene matches: 4. CDR1 and CDR2 (germline): SGHRS, YFSETQ. The CDR3 sequence is 14 residues long. CDR3: CASSSSGPYNEQFF. The CDR3, as DNA: TGCGCCAGCAGCTCTAGCGGACCGTACAATGAGCAGTTCTTC.

The V call is TRBV12-3 or TRBV12-4, the J call TRBJ2-2; 12 bases match TRBD1. V shed 5 bases, J shed 4 bases, and the junction held 8 bases outside the gene matches. The CDR3 length is 17 residues. CDR3 residues: CASSDSPGQGATGELFF. The CDR3 DNA reads TGTGCCAGCAGTGACTCTCCGGGACAGGGGGCCACCGGGGAGCTGTTTTTT.

This chain uses TRBV4-1 with TRBJ2-1; possibly TRBD2 for D (5 bases). The germline gives CDR1 MGHRA, CDR2 YSYEKL. With 1 base removed from V and 3 bases from J, the gap between germline ends came to 10 bases. The CDR3 spans 15 residues. The CDR3 sequence: CASSQADGVYNEQFF. CDR3 nucleotide sequence: TGCGCCAGCAGCCAAGCTGACGGGGTCTACAATGAGCAGTTCTTC.

The rearrangement joins TRBV20-1 to TRBJ2-7, with 8 bases lining up with TRBD1. The CDR3 is 16 amino acids. Germline-derived CDR1 and CDR2 are DFQATT and SNEGSKA (reference sequence). Trimming took 0 bases from V and 3 from J; bases not matched to a gene: 10. CDR3 nucleotide sequence: TGCAGTGCTAGAGATCTATCGACAGGGGAAAACTACGAGCAGTACTTC. It yields the protein CSARDLSTGENYEQYF.

This chain uses TRBV5-1 with TRBJ1-1, with a weak D call TRBD1 (5 bases). Germline V lookup: CDR1 SGHRS, CDR2 YFSETQ. The ends were cut back, 5 bases at V and 4 bases at J, with 12 bases in the middle. The CDR3 has 13 amino acids. Written as DNA, the CDR3 is TGCGCCAGCAGGGGGACCGGAGGCACTGAAGCTTTCTTT. Translating gives CASRGTGGTEAFF.

The table lists this clonotype with a count of one. The chain employs TRBV20-1 and TRBJ2-5; D may be TRBD1 or TRBD2 (6 bases each). The DNA end lines up better with TRBJ2-7; the J call may be wrong. Germline V CDR1 and CDR2: DFQATT, SNEGSKA (reference sequence). The CDR3 extends over 15 amino acids. CDR3 residues: CSARDQGGLPYEQYF. Here the CDR3 DNA reads TGCAGTGCTAGAGATCAAGGGGGGTTACCCTACGAGCAGTACTTC.

Only a few counts were recorded for this clonotype. The chain employs TRBV6-1 and TRBJ2-3; D gene uncertain. V gave up 6 bases and J gave up 2 bases, with 12 bases separating them. The CDR3 is 14 amino acids. The V gene's germline CDR1 is MNHNS and CDR2 SASEGT. The CDR3 loop reads CASRILENTDTQYF. DNA for the CDR3: TGTGCCAGCAGGATCCTAGAGAACACAGATACGCAGTATTTT.

V usage is TRBV7-9 and J usage is TRBJ2-4; no clear D gene. Deletions cut 1 base from V and 0 bases from J, with 13 bases between. Germline V gene lookup returns CDR1 SEHNR and CDR2 FQNEAQ (reference sequence). CDR3 length equals 17 residues. Here the CDR3 reads CASSLGRLGLAKNIQYF. The CDR3 bases are TGTGCCAGCAGCTTAGGCCGCCTGGGTTTAGCCAAAAACATTCAGTACTTC.

A word on this clonotype: The junction departs from germline at one end; a sequencing error may be responsible. V is TRBV5-1 and J is TRBJ1-5; the D is unclear. In germline, CDR1 is SGHRS, CDR2 YFSETQ. The CDR3 contains 15 residues. The CDR3 is CASRLVTGNNQPQHF. The CDR3 region has the DNA TGCGCCAGCAGATTGGTGACCGGGAATAATCAGCCCCAGCATTTT. Full variable domain (rest looked up from reference TRBV5-1 and TRBJ1-5): KAGVTQTPRYLIKTRGQQVTLSCSPISGHRSVSWYQQTPGQGLQFLFEYFSETQRNKGNFPGRFSGRQFSNSRSEMNVSTLELGDSALYLCASRLVTGNNQPQHFGDGTRLSIL.

The genes are TRBV15 and TRBJ1-4, with D perhaps TRBD1 (5 bases). The CDR3 has 14 residues. With 2 bases removed from V and 7 bases from J, the gap between germline ends came to 11 bases. Germline V gives CDR1 LNHNV, CDR2 YYDKDF (reference sequence). CDR3 in amino acids: CATSRNQGPEKLFF. The CDR3 nucleotides are TGTGCCACCAGCAGAAATCAGGGCCCTGAAAAACTGTTTTTT.

The chain uses TRBV29-1 and TRBJ1-1; no definite D call. CDR3 length: 12 residues. Looked up from germline, CDR1 is SQVTM and CDR2 is ANQGSEA. Trimming left V 4 bases short and J 5 bases short, with 11 bases between. The CDR3 sequence is CSVVGESTEAFF. CDR3 sequence (DNA): TGCAGCGTTGTTGGGGAGTCGACTGAAGCTTTCTTT. Full variable domain (remainder filled in from reference TRBV29-1 and TRBJ1-1): SAVISQKPSRDICQRGTSLTIQCQVDSQVTMMFWYRQQPGQSLTLIATANQGSEATYESGFVIDKFPISRPNLTFSTLTVSNMSPEDSSIYLCSVVGESTEAFFGQGTRLTVV.

The chain recombines TRBV29-1 with TRBJ1-1; weak D call: TRBD1 (5 bases). V dropped 7 bases and J dropped 6 bases, with 21 bases sitting between them. The germline CDR1 and CDR2 sequences are SQVTM and ANQGSEA. The CDR3 contains 14 residues. The CDR3 sequence: CSAARDSRSAEAFF. CDR3 sequence (DNA): TGCAGCGCGGCCAGGGACTCGAGGAGCGCTGAAGCTTTCTTT.

V usage is TRBV7-8 and J usage is TRBJ1-2, with D hard to call. Germline loops: CDR1 SGHVS, CDR2 FQNEAQ. V lost 6 bases and J 0 bases, leaving 17 bases between the germline ends. The CDR3 extends over 16 amino acids. CDR3 residues: CASSTYPRAANYGYTF. The DNA for the CDR3 is TGTGCCAGCAGTACTTACCCTAGGGCAGCTAACTATGGCTACACCTTC.

DNA of the CDR3: TGTGCCAGCAGCCAAGACGCGCGAGGGATTCAGCCCCAGCATTTT. Translated: CASSQDARGIQPQHF. The rearrangement links TRBV3-1 to TRBJ1-5; no reliable D call. Trimming pared 0 bases from V and 6 bases from J, leaving 12 bases between. CDR1 is LGHDT, CDR2 YNNKEL, per germline (reference sequence). This CDR3 region has 15 residues.

This clonotype was counted a few times. CDR3 DNA: TGCAGACGAACGACAGGTATCTACGAGCAGTACTTC. This translates into CRRTTGIYEQYF. The V gene is TRBV29-1, the J gene TRBJ2-5, with D possibly TRBD1 on 6 matching bases. The DNA end favors TRBJ2-7, so the J call may be wrong. CDR3 size: 12 residues. Germline V gene lookup returns CDR1 SQVTM and CDR2 ANQGSEA.

The V gene is TRBV20-1, the J gene TRBJ2-3, with TRBD2 as a possible D gene (6 bases). The V gene lost 7 bases and the J gene lost 0 bases, with 14 bases spanning the gap. Germline loops: CDR1 DFQATT, CDR2 SNEGSKA (reference sequence). The CDR3 loop spans 14 amino acids. DNA of the CDR3: TGCAGTGTCCCTGGTAGCGGCAGCACAGATACGCAGTATTTT. Residues: CSVPGSGSTDTQYF.

The chain combines TRBV10-3 with TRBJ1-2; a weak D match, TRBD1 (5 bases). CDR3 length: 16 residues. Trimming pared 3 bases from V and 4 bases from J, leaving 18 bases between. Germline V gene lookup returns CDR1 ENHRY and CDR2 SYGVKD. The CDR3 loop reads CAISDPSAGLSYGYTF. CDR3 coding DNA: TGTGCCATCAGTGACCCGTCCGCAGGGCTGAGCTATGGCTACACCTTC.

V gene TRBV20-1 combines with J gene TRBJ2-5; D may be TRBD2 (6 bases). The V gene lost 0 bases and the J gene lost 1 base, with 15 bases spanning the gap. Germline V gene sequence: CDR1 DFQATT, CDR2 SNEGSKA (reference sequence). This CDR3 spans 16 amino acids. The CDR3 reads CSARDGRRDPQETQYF. The DNA of the CDR3 is TGCAGTGCTAGAGATGGGAGGCGGGACCCCCAAGAGACCCAGTACTTC.

The sample holds a few counts of this clonotype. The CDR3 nucleotides are TGCGCCAGCAGCTTGGCCAGGACACCTTCCTACGAGCAGTACTTC. Its translation is CASSLARTPSYEQYF. V usage is TRBV5-1 and J usage is TRBJ2-7; D might be TRBD1 (5 bases). The CDR3 runs to 15 residues. CDR1 and CDR2 (germline): SGHRS, YFSETQ. V lost 0 bases and J lost 1, with 11 bases in between.

This clonotype was detected only a few times. V gene TRBV7-9 combines with J gene TRBJ2-7; 7 bases line up with TRBD1. The CDR3 length is 15 residues. Germline V gene lookup returns CDR1 SEHNR and CDR2 FQNEAQ (reference sequence). The trim removed 5 bases at V and 5 bases at J, leaving 12 bases unmatched. The CDR3 bases are TGTGCCAGCAGCCCAACCGCAGGGGGTAGGAACGAGCAGTACTTC. Its translation: CASSPTAGGRNEQYF.

The V call is TRBV20-1, the J call TRBJ2-5; D gene ambiguous. Germline V CDR1 and CDR2: DFQATT, SNEGSKA (reference sequence). The CDR3 loop spans 11 amino acids. V lost 8 bases, J lost 7 bases, and 14 bases lay in between. In DNA form, the CDR3 reads TGCAGTCCCGCTTCCGGTGTGACCCAGTACTTC. It codes for CSPASGVTQYF.

The chain's CDR3 is CAVGTGGADTDTQYF. For the CDR3, the DNA is TGTGCCGTCGGGACAGGGGGCGCAGACACAGATACGCAGTATTTT. The chain carries TRBV6-4 and TRBJ2-3; the match to TRBD1 covers 12 bases. Looked up from germline, CDR1 is MRHNA and CDR2 is SNTAGT. V was pared by 11 bases and J by 2 bases, with 8 bases of the junction left unmatched. CDR3 length: 15 amino acids.

The chain employs TRBV11-2 and TRBJ2-3; D might be TRBD2 (8 bases). This CDR3 is 17 amino acids long. V was clipped by 0 bases and J by 1 base, with 14 bases between them. CDR1 SGHAT and CDR2 FQNNGV come from the germline V gene. The CDR3 sequence is CASSLDSGGGGTDTQYF. CDR3 nucleotide sequence: TGTGCCAGCAGCTTAGATTCGGGAGGGGGCGGCACAGATACGCAGTATTTT.

This clonotype was counted a few times. The CDR3 nucleotides read TGTGCCCTCGGCGGGGTCGATGAGCAGTTCTTC. Amino acids: CALGGVDEQFF. This chain uses TRBV10-3 with TRBJ2-1, with D maybe TRBD2 (6 bases). V lost 11 bases, J lost 8 bases, and 13 bases lay in between. From germline, CDR1 is ENHRY and CDR2 SYGVKD. CDR3 length: 11 amino acids.

The chain has TRBV29-1 and TRBJ2-7; the match to TRBD2 covers 10 bases. CDR1 and CDR2 from the germline V gene are SQVTM and ANQGSEA. The trim removed 4 bases at V and 0 bases at J, leaving 6 bases unmatched. The CDR3 extends over 15 amino acids. CDR3 in DNA: TGCAGCGTTGCGGCTAGCGGGGGTAGCTCCTACGAGCAGTACTTC. The encoded protein is CSVAASGGSSYEQYF.